A selection of T cell receptor beta chains follows, all from one sample in a study of blood T cells in healthy people across ages. Each CDR3 protein is one row after TCRdb ran MiXCR on the 5' RACE reads. The profile shows 910,000 or so distinct CDR3 sequences, roughly half of them singletons. Input material: blood. The receptors originated from a woman in her sixties in good health. CDR3s include the opening cysteine and the closing phenylalanine or tryptophan. D genes are given only for firm matches. Where a row states a size, it is once, few, many or the class of an expanded clone; other rows omit it.

v_call,d_call,j_call,clone_size,cdr3_length,cdr3_aa,cdr3_nt
TRBV29-1,.,TRBJ2-7,.,12,CSVEELSYEQYF,TGCAGCGTTGAAGAACTTTCCTACGAGCAGTACTTC
TRBV24-1,.,TRBJ2-1,.,15,CATGRNWGAHNEQFF,TGTGCCACCGGGCGTAATTGGGGCGCCCACAATGAGCAGTTCTTC
TRBV20-1,.,TRBJ2-3,.,15,CSARERRGGTDTQYF,TGCAGTGCTAGAGAGCGGCGGGGAGGTACGGATACGCAGTATTTT
TRBV6-6,.,TRBJ2-3,.,15,CASSYIRGGTDTQYF,TGTGCCAGCAGTTACATTCGAGGGGGCACAGATACGCAGTATTTT
TRBV20-1,TRBD2,TRBJ2-7,.,15,CSAGGPGRASYEQYF,TGCAGTGCTGGCGGCCCCGGGAGGGCAAGTTACGAGCAGTACTTC
TRBV20-1,TRBD2,TRBJ2-7,.,14,CSAAREPLTREQYF,TGCAGTGCGGCGCGGGAGCCCCTCACACGCGAGCAGTACTTC
TRBV11-2,TRBD1,TRBJ2-5,.,15,CASSTRDRVQETQYF,TGTGCCAGCAGCACCCGGGACAGGGTCCAAGAGACCCAGTACTTC
TRBV20-1,.,TRBJ1-2,.,15,CSARSLTGSVSGYTF,TGCAGTGCTAGATCCCTTACAGGCAGTGTCTCTGGCTACACCTTC
TRBV20-1,.,TRBJ2-1,few,11,CSATPYNEQFF,TGCAGTGCTACCCCCTACAATGAGCAGTTCTTC
TRBV20-1,.,TRBJ2-7,.,14,CSATIGRSPYEQYF,TGCAGTGCTACGATCGGACGGTCACCCTACGAGCAGTACTTC